This is a list of T cell receptor beta chains from one sample in a study of blood T cell repertoires in COVID-19. The assay was immunoSEQ multiplex PCR, and TCRdb's table has in-frame clones only and misses some. Of about 180,000 clones listed, roughly 78% were seen once; the top ten hold around 8%. The sample comprised peripheral blood. Source of these receptors: a woman aged 55-75 years with COVID-19, enrolled during active disease. Each CDR3 is given without its conserved first and last residue.

v_call: TRBV7-2
cdr3_length: 12
j_call: TRBJ2-7
cdr3_aa: ASSFGTSGYEQY

v_call: TRBV5-4
cdr3_length: 13
j_call: TRBJ1-2
cdr3_aa: ASSSGRGEDYGYT

v_call: TRBV19
cdr3_length: 12
j_call: TRBJ2-1
cdr3_aa: ASSTLAGGNEQF

v_call: TRBV28
cdr3_length: 12
j_call: TRBJ1-5
cdr3_aa: ASSPDNSNQPQH

v_call: TRBV5-5
cdr3_length: 9
j_call: TRBJ1-1
cdr3_aa: ASSREDEAF

v_call: TRBV3-1/TRBV3-2
cdr3_length: 14
j_call: TRBJ1-4
cdr3_aa: ASSQDERVVNEKLF

v_call: TRBV28
cdr3_length: 14
j_call: TRBJ1-5
cdr3_aa: ASSPLGQGLDQPQH

v_call: TRBV19
cdr3_length: 13
j_call: TRBJ1-5
cdr3_aa: ASSTGRVQGQPQH

v_call: TRBV5-4
cdr3_length: 15
j_call: TRBJ2-1
cdr3_aa: ASSSSGTGVGYNEQF

v_call: TRBV7-3
cdr3_length: 14
j_call: TRBJ1-1
cdr3_aa: ASSLLPGGMNTEAF

v_call: TRBV4-1
cdr3_length: 15
j_call: TRBJ1-3
cdr3_aa: ASSHPPTGRSGNTIY

v_call: TRBV7-2
cdr3_length: 13
j_call: TRBJ2-7
cdr3_aa: ASSTSGANNYEQY

v_call: TRBV3-1/TRBV3-2
cdr3_length: 10
j_call: TRBJ2-3
cdr3_aa: ASSQEFNTQY

v_call: TRBV5-1
cdr3_length: 13
j_call: TRBJ2-7
cdr3_aa: ASSNRDRGVHEQY

v_call: TRBV5-5
cdr3_length: 11
j_call: TRBJ1-5
cdr3_aa: ASSLDEGQPQH

v_call: TRBV9
cdr3_length: 13
j_call: TRBJ1-4
cdr3_aa: ASSVQGVTNEKLF

v_call: TRBV6-1
cdr3_length: 14
j_call: TRBJ1-6
cdr3_aa: ASSERAGTGASPLH

v_call: TRBV6-1
cdr3_length: 9
j_call: TRBJ1-1
cdr3_aa: ASGVGGEAF

v_call: TRBV11-3
cdr3_length: 12
j_call: TRBJ1-1
cdr3_aa: ASSSDGENTEAF

v_call: TRBV28
cdr3_length: 11
j_call: TRBJ1-1
cdr3_aa: ASSQPGRTEAF

v_call: TRBV9
cdr3_length: 14
j_call: TRBJ1-3
cdr3_aa: ASSVGRQGPVDTIY

v_call: TRBV15
cdr3_length: 14
j_call: TRBJ2-1
cdr3_aa: ATSRGAGVNHNEQF

v_call: TRBV12-3/TRBV12-4
cdr3_length: 10
j_call: TRBJ1-4
cdr3_aa: ASVGAAEKLF

v_call: TRBV28
cdr3_length: 14
j_call: TRBJ1-2
cdr3_aa: AIQGAGRQSNYGYT

v_call: TRBV6-6
cdr3_length: 14
j_call: TRBJ2-7
cdr3_aa: ASSRPGQGFSYEQY

v_call: TRBV15
cdr3_length: 12
j_call: TRBJ1-5
cdr3_aa: ATSRDRVGQPQH

v_call: TRBV4-1
cdr3_length: 15
j_call: TRBJ2-1
cdr3_aa: ASSQDIAGGLLNEQF

v_call: TRBV30
cdr3_length: 16
j_call: TRBJ2-5
cdr3_aa: AWNAGLAPPGRQETQY

v_call: TRBV19
cdr3_length: 15
j_call: TRBJ1-5
cdr3_aa: ASSFSAGGLGNQPQH

v_call: TRBV7-9
cdr3_length: 14
j_call: TRBJ2-1
cdr3_aa: ASSALAGGFSGEQF

v_call: TRBV9
cdr3_length: 14
j_call: TRBJ2-6
cdr3_aa: ASTFMEGAGANVLT

v_call: TRBV4-1
cdr3_length: 14
j_call: TRBJ2-1
cdr3_aa: ASSHPGLAGYNEQF

v_call: TRBV24-1
cdr3_length: 14
j_call: TRBJ2-3
cdr3_aa: ATSDFTSGNTDTQY

v_call: TRBV5-4
cdr3_length: 13
j_call: TRBJ2-2
cdr3_aa: ASSLGTGSTGELF

v_call: TRBV6-6
cdr3_length: 12
j_call: TRBJ2-2
cdr3_aa: ASSEGARTGELF

v_call: TRBV7-6
cdr3_length: 17
j_call: TRBJ2-6
cdr3_aa: ASSLDFGTRGSGANVLT

v_call: TRBV6-1
cdr3_length: 15
j_call: TRBJ1-2
cdr3_aa: ASSEGPFGRGTNGYT

v_call: TRBV2
cdr3_length: 11
j_call: TRBJ2-4
cdr3_aa: ASSEGRGNIQY

v_call: TRBV25-1
cdr3_length: 10
j_call: TRBJ2-1
cdr3_aa: ASSYRGDEQF

v_call: TRBV9
cdr3_length: 15
j_call: TRBJ1-3
cdr3_aa: ASSVSGQTSSGNTIY

v_call: TRBV28
cdr3_length: 12
j_call: TRBJ2-7
cdr3_aa: ASSPGDLFHEQY

v_call: TRBV6-5
cdr3_length: 10
j_call: TRBJ2-5
cdr3_aa: ASSLWEKTQY

v_call: TRBV11-2
cdr3_length: 12
j_call: TRBJ1-1
cdr3_aa: ASSLVWGGTEAF

v_call: TRBV28
cdr3_length: 11
j_call: TRBJ1-2
cdr3_aa: ASTQGYSDGYT

v_call: TRBV5-1
cdr3_length: 13
j_call: TRBJ2-1
cdr3_aa: ASSPGTGGIDEQF

v_call: TRBV5-5
cdr3_length: 11
j_call: TRBJ2-7
cdr3_aa: ASSLQGPYEQY

v_call: TRBV6-1
cdr3_length: 13
j_call: TRBJ2-7
cdr3_aa: ASSERASGSYEQY

v_call: TRBV29-1
cdr3_length: 12
j_call: TRBJ1-2
cdr3_aa: SVYIRDTFYGYT

v_call: TRBV27
cdr3_length: 12
j_call: TRBJ1-4
cdr3_aa: ASMRQGRDEKLF

v_call: TRBV5-1
cdr3_length: 13
j_call: TRBJ2-1
cdr3_aa: ASSPRGGSYNEQF

v_call: TRBV29-1
cdr3_length: 12
j_call: TRBJ2-3
cdr3_aa: SANSGRAVDTQY

v_call: TRBV2
cdr3_length: 13
j_call: TRBJ2-5
cdr3_aa: ASSERSGGQETQY

v_call: TRBV24-1
cdr3_length: 15
j_call: TRBJ1-5
cdr3_aa: ATSDHTGTGDNQPQH

v_call: TRBV5-1
cdr3_length: 12
j_call: TRBJ2-3
cdr3_aa: ASSLAPDTDTQY

v_call: TRBV19
cdr3_length: 11
j_call: TRBJ2-2
cdr3_aa: ASSIQATGELF

v_call: TRBV7-3
cdr3_length: 14
j_call: TRBJ2-1
cdr3_aa: ASSPRTGGPYDEQF

v_call: TRBV29-1
cdr3_length: 11
j_call: TRBJ2-3
cdr3_aa: SVRGGPQDTQY

v_call: TRBV9
cdr3_length: 13
j_call: TRBJ2-1
cdr3_aa: ASSGAVRPYNEQF

v_call: TRBV2
cdr3_length: 11
j_call: TRBJ2-2
cdr3_aa: ASRRSVTGELF